Listed below are T cell receptor beta chains from one sample, sequenced in a study of neoadjuvant anti-PD-1 for oral cavity cancer. Clones were read by immunoSEQ multiplex PCR, and TCRdb kept only the in-frame ones, dropping some. The sample lists 35,000 to 40,000 clones, around 38% occurring once. The sequences come from tumor tissue, collected after nivolumab (anti-PD-1) treatment. The origin of the receptors is a person aged 40 to 85 with oral cavity squamous cell carcinoma. CDR3s include the opening cysteine and the closing phenylalanine or tryptophan. A D gene is named only where the DNA matches it firmly. A clone size is listed for some rows: how often the clone was seen (once, few, many), or a class if it is expanded.

clone_size,d_call,j_call,v_call,cdr3_nt,cdr3_aa
NA,NA,TRBJ1-2,TRBV27,TGTGCCAGCAGTTTTTCGGGATGGCCTAGGGGTCTTAAGTTCGATGGCTACACCTTC,CASSFSGWPRGLKFDGYTF
few,NA,TRBJ1-2,TRBV5-6,TGTGCCAGCAGCTCACCAAGGACAGTCCATGGCTACACCTTC,CASSSPRTVHGYTF
few,TRBD1,TRBJ1-2,TRBV6-6,TGTGCCAGCAGTTACCCCGGACAGGGGGTCTATGGCTACACCTTC,CASSYPGQGVYGYTF
NA,NA,TRBJ2-1,TRBV25-1,TGTGCCAGCAGTGAACAAGGGTTTGAGCAGTTCTTC,CASSEQGFEQFF
few,NA,TRBJ1-5,TRBV27,TGTGCCAGCAGTTTCATCGATCAGCCCCAGCATTTT,CASSFIDQPQHF
NA,TRBD1,TRBJ1-5,TRBV19,TGTGCCAGTAGTATGATAACAGGGGGGCGCAATCAGCCCCAGCATTTT,CASSMITGGRNQPQHF
NA,TRBD1,TRBJ2-1,TRBV15,TGTGCCACCAGCAGAGATCGAGAACAGGGGGCGCGCGAGCAGTTCTTC,CATSRDREQGAREQFF
NA,NA,TRBJ2-3,TRBV9,TGTGCCAGCAGCGCCCCGGGGGCCACAGATACGCAGTATTTT,CASSAPGATDTQYF
NA,NA,TRBJ1-5,TRBV27,TGTGCCAGCAGTTTGGGGCGCAATCAGCCCCAGCATTTT,CASSLGRNQPQHF
NA,TRBD1,TRBJ2-7,TRBV30,TGTGCCAGCAGCCCCAGGCAGGGGGCGTACTCCGAGCAGTACTTC,CASSPRQGAYSEQYF
few,NA,TRBJ2-7,TRBV5-5,TGTGCCAGCAGCCTGGCCCCACAGCACGAATACTACGAGCAGTACTTC,CASSLAPQHEYYEQYF
few,TRBD2,TRBJ2-1,TRBV7-2,TGTGCCAGCAGCCGCGCCGGGGGGGAGGTGTTCTTC,CASSRAGGEVFF
few,NA,TRBJ1-2,TRBV7-8,TGTGCCAGCAGCCCTAGGGTCCGGACAGAGCTTGGTGGCTACACCTTC,CASSPRVRTELGGYTF
few,NA,TRBJ1-4,TRBV28,TGTGCCAGCATTCCCCTCGGGAGTGGCTTCGAAAAACTGTTTTTT,CASIPLGSGFEKLFF
few,NA,TRBJ1-2,TRBV29-1,TGCAGCATCATAAACAGCGATGGCTACACCTTC,CSIINSDGYTF
NA,NA,TRBJ2-1,TRBV9,TGTGCCAGCAGCGGAACAACGCAGGGTAGATCCTACAATGAGCAGTTCTTC,CASSGTTQGRSYNEQFF
few,NA,TRBJ2-6,TRBV4-2,TGTGCCAGCAGCTTACCCTCTGGGGCCAACGTCCTGACTTTC,CASSLPSGANVLTF
NA,NA,TRBJ1-1,TRBV7-2,TGTGCCAGCAGCTTCGGGGGGGGTACTGAAGCTTTCTTT,CASSFGGGTEAFF
many,NA,TRBJ2-2,TRBV28,TGTGCCAGCAGTTTTGGGGGGTTCACCGGGGAGCTGTTTTTT,CASSFGGFTGELFF
NA,NA,TRBJ2-5,TRBV28,TGTGCCAGCAGCCAAGCGGGCCTCCAAGAGACCCAGTACTTC,CASSQAGLQETQYF
NA,TRBD2,TRBJ2-7,TRBV15,TGTGCCACCAGCAGGGGGGGGGACTACTCCTACGAGCAGTACTTC,CATSRGGDYSYEQYF
NA,NA,TRBJ1-5,TRBV19,TGTGCCAGTAGTATGACAGTCTATCAGCCCCAGCATTTT,CASSMTVYQPQHF
many,NA,TRBJ1-5,TRBV7-9,TGTGCCAGCAGCCCTGGGACCGCCAATCAGCCCCAGCATTTT,CASSPGTANQPQHF
few,TRBD1,TRBJ2-1,TRBV11-1,TGTGCCAGCGGAAGACAGGGGGCGGATGAGCAGTTCTTC,CASGRQGADEQFF
few,TRBD1,TRBJ1-2,TRBV10-3,TGTGCCATTCCCCGGGACAGGGGGGACTATGGCTACACCTTC,CAIPRDRGDYGYTF
NA,NA,TRBJ1-3,TRBV1,TGCACCAGCAGCCAAGAATGCCCGGTCATAACACCGAGAAACACCATATATTTT,CTSSQECPVITPRNTIYF
NA,NA,TRBJ1-4,TRBV11-2,TGTGCCAGCAGCTTATTAAGGGGTCCACTGTTTTTT,CASSLLRGPLFF
NA,TRBD2,TRBJ2-3,TRBV7-7,TGTGCCAGCAGCGTCTTAGCGGGAGTGGATACGCAGTATTTT,CASSVLAGVDTQYF
many,NA,TRBJ2-7,TRBV5-5,TGTGCCAGCAGCTTGCGCGGCTCCTACGAGCAGTACTTC,CASSLRGSYEQYF
few,NA,TRBJ1-2,TRBV19,TGTGCCAGTAGGGACCGAGTTCCCTATGGCTACACCTTC,CASRDRVPYGYTF
few,TRBD2,TRBJ2-1,TRBV10-3,TGTGCCATCAGTGTTCGGACTAGCGGGAGTAGCTATGAGCAGTTCTTC,CAISVRTSGSSYEQFF
NA,NA,TRBJ1-2,TRBV2,TGTGCCAGCAAGAAGGGTGACACCACCTATGGCTACACCTTC,CASKKGDTTYGYTF
NA,TRBD1,TRBJ1-4,TRBV5-6,TGTGCCAGCAGCGGAATGACAGGGGAGGAGGATGAAAAACTGTTTTTT,CASSGMTGEEDEKLFF
NA,TRBD2,TRBJ2-7,TRBV7-8,TGTGCCAGCAACGAGGAGGGAGGGATCTACGAGCAGTACTTC,CASNEEGGIYEQYF
NA,NA,TRBJ2-5,TRBV30,TGTGCCTGGAAGGACGGAGGGGAGACCCAGTACTTC,CAWKDGGETQYF
NA,TRBD1,TRBJ2-7,TRBV23-1,TGCGCCAGCAGTCACCGACAGGGGGCCAGTGGGCAGTACTTC,CASSHRQGASGQYF
NA,NA,TRBJ2-5,TRBV5-5,TGTGCCAGCAGCCTCCGGACTTTTCAAGAGACCCAGTACTTC,CASSLRTFQETQYF
NA,NA,TRBJ1-1,TRBV30,TGTGCCTGGAGTGTACCTGGACAGAACACTGAAGCTTTCTTT,CAWSVPGQNTEAFF
NA,TRBD2,TRBJ2-1,TRBV30,TGTGCCTGGGCTAGCGGGAGGGGAGCGTCCTACAATGAGCAGTTCTTC,CAWASGRGASYNEQFF
NA,NA,TRBJ1-5,TRBV7-2,TGTGCCAGCAGCTCACAGGGTAATCAGCCCCAGCATTTT,CASSSQGNQPQHF
NA,TRBD2,TRBJ2-1,TRBV5-6,TGTGCCAGCAGCTGGACTAGCGGATCCATTCCAGAGCACTACAATGAGCAGTTCTTC,CASSWTSGSIPEHYNEQFF